These 3 T cell receptor beta chains originate from one sample sequenced in a study of T cells after yellow fever vaccination. TCRdb passed the 5' RACE reads through MiXCR, listing each CDR3 protein once. The data hold about 370,000 distinct CDR3 sequences, with 9.5% to 13% observed a single time. The sample here was PBMCs, taken on the day of the first yellow fever vaccination. The receptors come from a man between 18 and 29 years old who received the YFV17D yellow fever vaccine.

This clonotype was recorded a few times. V is TRBV7-9 and J is TRBJ2-5; D is undetermined. Trimming shortened V by 0 bases and J by 9 bases, and 14 bases separated the two germline ends. This CDR3 has 14 residues. Per the germline V gene, CDR1 is SEHNR and CDR2 is FQNEAQ (reference sequence). As DNA, the CDR3 is TGTGCCAGCAGCTTAGCTGTCGTAGGATTGTCCCAGTACTTC. Its protein is CASSLAVVGLSQYF.

This clonotype was counted many times. This rearrangement joins TRBV4-3 to TRBJ2-3, with D perhaps TRBD1 (5 bases). Trimming pared 0 bases from V and 3 bases from J, leaving 16 bases between. Germline V gene lookup returns CDR1 LGHNA and CDR2 YSLEER. The CDR3 has 17 residues. The chain's CDR3 is CASSQDLLGHLTDTQYF. The CDR3, as DNA: TGCGCCAGCAGCCAAGATCTTTTAGGACACCTGACAGATACGCAGTATTTT.

The chain recombines TRBV20-1 with TRBJ2-2; a weak D match, TRBD2 (7 bases). This CDR3 comprises 14 residues. Germline V CDR1 and CDR2: DFQATT, SNEGSKA (reference sequence). The V gene lost 5 bases and the J gene lost 1 base, with 11 bases spanning the gap. The CDR3 loop is CSAGGARNTGELFF. The DNA of the CDR3 is TGCAGTGCTGGGGGGGCACGGAACACCGGGGAGCTGTTTTTT.